This passage covers 10 T cell receptor beta chains from one sample sequenced in a study of T cells in Graves' hyperthyroidism and ophthalmopathy. The CDR3 regions of TCR beta were amplified from RNA transcripts. The TCR CDR3 was amplified in a first-round RT-PCR using the HTBI primer set. TCRdb fed the multiplex PCR reads into MiXCR, producing one record per CDR3 protein. This sample has 350,000 or so distinct CDR3 sequences; around 20% occur once, and the top ten carry under 55%. Sequencing was carried out using blood. All receptors come from a woman aged 45-65 years with Graves' hyperthyroidism.

This clonotype was counted ten times or more. The rearrangement uses TRBV24-1 and TRBJ1-2; D is unclear. The germline CDR1 and CDR2 sequences are KGHDR and SFDVKD. The CDR3 runs 13 residues. The ends were cut back, 7 bases at V and 3 bases at J, with 11 bases in the middle. The CDR3 protein is CATSQDGYYGYTF. In DNA, the CDR3 is TGTGCCACCAGCCAAGACGGCTACTATGGCTACACCTTC.

This clonotype was counted ten times or more. This chain's CDR3 is CASSTSVSGEQYF. The CDR3 DNA reads TGCGCCAGCAGCACTAGCGTTTCCGGGGAGCAGTACTTC. The chain employs TRBV5-1 and TRBJ2-7, with 7 bases identical to TRBD2. From germline, CDR1 is SGHRS and CDR2 YFSETQ. The CDR3 sequence is 13 residues long. V was pared by 4 bases and J by 7 bases, with 8 bases of the junction left unmatched.

This clonotype was found once. V is TRBV7-8 and J is TRBJ2-3, with 12 bases lining up with TRBD2. J lost 1 base, V lost 5 bases, and 10 bases had no gene match. Germline loops: CDR1 SGHVS, CDR2 FQNEAQ. The CDR3 consists of 18 residues. The CDR3 loop reads CASSPRGTSGPRTDTQYF. In nucleotides, the CDR3 is TGTGCCAGCAGCCCTAGGGGGACTAGCGGGCCACGCACAGATACGCAGTATTTT.

There are many counts of this clonotype. The rearrangement joins TRBV6-1 to TRBJ2-7, with a weak D call TRBD2 (6 bases). Germline CDR1 and CDR2: MNHNS and SASEGT. V lost 3 bases to trimming and J lost 7 bases, with 19 bases between them. CDR3 length: 15 residues. CDR3 in amino acids: CASSDRREPREEQYF. CDR3 sequence (DNA): TGTGCCAGCAGTGATAGACGGGAGCCACGGGAGGAGCAGTACTTC.

In this sample, this clonotype turned up many times. CDR3 sequence reads: CASSLGGLSGNTIYF. CDR3 nucleotide sequence: TGTGCCAGCAGCTTAGGAGGGCTCTCTGGAAACACCATATATTTT. The chain joins TRBV7-2 to TRBJ1-3; no clear D. The germline V gene has CDR1 SGHTA and CDR2 FQGNSA. The CDR3 covers 15 residues. Between the trimmed V and J ends, which lost 1 base and 0 bases, there was a span of 7 bases.

This chain uses TRBV12-3 or TRBV12-4 with TRBJ2-7; possible D gene TRBD2, 6 bases. Trimming took off 5 bases at V and 3 bases at J, with 11 bases between the two ends. This CDR3 contains 13 residues. CDR3 nucleotides: TGTGCCAGCAGTCGGGACGGGGGCTACGAGCAGTACTTC. Its protein is CASSRDGGYEQYF.

The chain recombines TRBV10-3 with TRBJ2-3, with TRBD2 matching over 7 bases. Trimming took 4 bases from V and 2 from J; bases not matched to a gene: 6. The CDR3 totals 15 residues. The germline V gene encodes CDR1 ENHRY and CDR2 SYGVKD. CDR3 in DNA: TGTGCCATCAGTGTAAGCGGGGCCTCCACAGATACGCAGTATTTT. Encoded protein: CAISVSGASTDTQYF.

The chain uses TRBV20-1 and TRBJ1-2; D perhaps matches TRBD1 (5 bases). CDR1 is DFQATT, CDR2 SNEGSKA, per germline (reference sequence). V lost 6 bases, J lost 8 bases, and 22 bases lay in between. This CDR3 is built from 14 residues. In DNA, the CDR3 is TGCAGTGCCCGCCCCGGGAGGGGATCGTGGGGCTACACCTTC. This codes for CSARPGRGSWGYTF.

A remark on this clonotype: This may stem from a read error, because a much larger clone lies one nucleotide away. CDR3 loop: CRARDGGRETQYF. The DNA for the CDR3 is TGCAGGGCTAGAGATGGGGGGAGAGAGACCCAGTACTTC. V and J are TRBV20-1 and TRBJ2-5; tentative D call: TRBD2 (6 bases). CDR3 size: 13 residues. Germline loops: CDR1 DFQATT, CDR2 SNEGSKA (reference sequence).

About this clonotype itself: A much larger clone is a single base away; this may be a read error. The rearrangement links TRBV11-3 to TRBJ1-1; no clear D gene. The germline gives CDR1 SGHNT, CDR2 YENEEA. The CDR3 covers 13 residues. CDR3 in amino acids: CASSFRMNTEASF. CDR3 DNA: TGTGCCAGCAGCTTCCGGATGAACACTGAAGCTTCCTTT.